Listed below are T cell receptor beta chains from one sample, sequenced in a study of blood T cell repertoires in COVID-19. Using immunoSEQ multiplex PCR, the repertoire was profiled, and TCRdb retains in-frame clones only, with some absent. Here the sample spans approximately 210,000 clones, about 88% being singletons. Specimen: peripheral blood. The receptors were gathered from a man aged 35-49 years with acute or convalescent COVID-19. CDR3s include the opening cysteine and the closing phenylalanine or tryptophan. The D gene is left open where the match is weak. Expanded clones get a size class; other rows say once, few or many, or leave the size out.

>NA|TRBV18|14|NA|TRBJ2-7
TGTGCCAGCTCACCGCCTGGACAAAGCTACGAGCAGTACTTC
CASSPPGQSYEQYF
>few|TRBV7-2|15|NA|TRBJ1-2
TGTGCCAGCAGCTCCCGTCGGGGAAGGGTCTATGGCTACACCTTC
CASSSRRGRVYGYTF
>NA|TRBV6-2/TRBV6-3|13|TRBD1|TRBJ2-7
TGTGCCAGCAGTCGAACAGGGGCCTACGAGCAGTACTTC
CASSRTGAYEQYF
>NA|TRBV5-1|15|NA|TRBJ2-3
TGCGCCAGCAGCTTGGCTGGACAGCCAACAGATACGCAGTATTTT
CASSLAGQPTDTQYF
>NA|TRBV6-6|14|TRBD2|TRBJ2-2
TGTGCCAGCCGGACTAGCGGGAGGGCCGGGGAGCTGTTTTTT
CASRTSGRAGELFF
>NA|TRBV27|13|TRBD2|TRBJ2-3
TGTGCCAGCAGTTTATCGTGGGGGGGTACGCAGTATTTT
CASSLSWGGTQYF
>NA|TRBV29-1|12|NA|TRBJ2-2
TGCAGCGTTGGCCTACGGGCCGGGGAGCTGTTTTTT
CSVGLRAGELFF
>NA|TRBV7-9|13|TRBD1|TRBJ2-7
TGTGCCAGCAGCTACGGGACAGGGTACGAGCAGTACTTC
CASSYGTGYEQYF
>NA|TRBV4-1|16|TRBD2|TRBJ2-1
TGCGCCAGCAGCCAAGCCGCTGGACTAGGGAACAATGAGCAGTTCTTC
CASSQAAGLGNNEQFF
>NA|TRBV4-1|14|NA|TRBJ1-4
TGCGCCAGCAGCCAGGAGGGGTCGGATGAAAAACTGTTTTTT
CASSQEGSDEKLFF
>NA|TRBV3-1/TRBV3-2|14|NA|TRBJ2-5
TGTGCCAGCAGCCAAGTTGACATCTCAGAGACCCAGTACTTC
CASSQVDISETQYF
>NA|TRBV27|14|TRBD2|TRBJ2-3
TGTGCCAGCTTAGCGGGGCCCTTGACAGATACGCAGTATTTT
CASLAGPLTDTQYF
>once|TRBV24-1|14|TRBD1|TRBJ2-1
TGTGCCACCAGTGATGTGGGACAGGGAGGTGAGCAGTTCTTC
CATSDVGQGGEQFF
>NA|TRBV6-5|14|NA|TRBJ2-7
TGTGCCAGCAACGGCAGGGCCTTGTCCTACGAGCAGTACTTC
CASNGRALSYEQYF
>NA|TRBV5-1|16|TRBD2|TRBJ2-1
TGCGCCAGCAGCCAGGAAGGACTAGCGGTCTACAATGAGCAGTTCTTC
CASSQEGLAVYNEQFF
>NA|TRBV15|15|NA|TRBJ2-7
TGTGCCACCAGCAGAGCGGAGGGTTTCACCTACGAGCAGTACTTC
CATSRAEGFTYEQYF
>NA|TRBV5-4|14|NA|TRBJ2-7
TGTGCCAGCAGCTTGATCACCGGGGGATACGAGCAGTACTTC
CASSLITGGYEQYF
>NA|TRBV5-1|13|TRBD1|TRBJ2-7
TGCGCCAGCAGCTTTCAGGGGGCCAACGAGCAGTACTTC
CASSFQGANEQYF
>NA|TRBV7-6|16|TRBD1|TRBJ2-3
TGTGCCAGCAGTCCCCCCCAGGGGGCGAGCACAGATACGCAGTATTTT
CASSPPQGASTDTQYF
>NA|TRBV25-1|13|NA|TRBJ2-3
TGTGCCAGCAGTGAGCAGGTTTCAGATACGCAGTATTTT
CASSEQVSDTQYF
>NA|TRBV27|14|NA|TRBJ1-5
TGTGCCAGCACAGCGGGGGCGGGCAATCAGCCCCAGCATTTT
CASTAGAGNQPQHF
>NA|TRBV13|12|NA|TRBJ2-7
TGTGCCAGCTGTCAGGGTACCTACGAGCAGTACTTC
CASCQGTYEQYF
>NA|TRBV10-3|16|TRBD1|TRBJ1-1
TGTGCCATCAGTGAGAGTAACAGGGGGTCGAGGACTGAAGCTTTCTTT
CAISESNRGSRTEAFF
>NA|TRBV6-2/TRBV6-3|12|NA|TRBJ2-2
TGTGCCAGCAGCCTGACAGGCGGGGAGCTGTTTTTT
CASSLTGGELFF
>NA|TRBV2|15|NA|TRBJ1-5
TGTGCCAGCAGTGAGAGGGAAGGAGGGGTTCAGCCCCAGCATTTT
CASSEREGGVQPQHF
>NA|TRBV2|14|TRBD1|TRBJ1-2
TGTGCCAGCAGTGAAGAGGACAGGGGAGGGAGCTACACCTTC
CASSEEDRGGSYTF
>NA|TRBV7-2|15|TRBD2|TRBJ2-7
TGTGCCAGCAGCTTAGTGACTAGCGGTTCCTACGAGCAGTACTTC
CASSLVTSGSYEQYF
>NA|TRBV7-2|15|NA|TRBJ2-7
TGTGCCAGCAGCTTAGCGGGTGGGGGGACCTACGAGCAGTACTTC
CASSLAGGGTYEQYF
>NA|TRBV28|17|TRBD1|TRBJ1-3
TGTGCCAGCAGTGTTTTGGGGACAGGGCGCTCTGGAAACACCATATATTTT
CASSVLGTGRSGNTIYF
>NA|TRBV4-3|16|TRBD2|TRBJ2-1
TGCGCCAGCAGCCCCCTAGCGGGAGACATGGACAATGAACAGTTCTTC
CASSPLAGDMDNEQFF
>NA|TRBV5-1|15|TRBD1|TRBJ1-2
TGCGCCAGCAGCTCACCGGGACAGGGCTACTCTGGCTACACCTTC
CASSSPGQGYSGYTF
>NA|TRBV28|14|TRBD2|TRBJ2-7
TGTGCCAGCAGCCCCCATAGCGGGCGTGGAGAGCAGTACTTC
CASSPHSGRGEQYF
>NA|TRBV7-2|15|TRBD2|TRBJ2-7
TGTGCCAGCACCGGGACCGGGACTAAACCTTACGAGCAGTACTTC
CASTGTGTKPYEQYF